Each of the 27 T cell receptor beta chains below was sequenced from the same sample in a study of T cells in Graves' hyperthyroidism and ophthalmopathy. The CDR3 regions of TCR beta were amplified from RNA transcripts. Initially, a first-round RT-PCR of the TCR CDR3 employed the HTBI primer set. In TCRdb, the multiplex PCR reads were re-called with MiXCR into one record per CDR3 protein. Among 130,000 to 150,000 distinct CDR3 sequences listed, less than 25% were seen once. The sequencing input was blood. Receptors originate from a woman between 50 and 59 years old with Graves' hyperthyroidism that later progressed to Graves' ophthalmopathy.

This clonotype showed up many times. CDR3 loop: CASSYSNSGSYEQYF. The CDR3 DNA reads TGTGCCAGCAGTTACTCGAATAGCGGGAGTTACGAGCAGTACTTC. The rearrangement joins TRBV6-5 to TRBJ2-7; 9 nucleotides line up with TRBD2. There are 15 residues in the CDR3. V shed 0 bases and J 4 bases; nucleotides not matched to a gene: 4. Germline lookup yields CDR1 MNHEY and CDR2 SVGAGI.

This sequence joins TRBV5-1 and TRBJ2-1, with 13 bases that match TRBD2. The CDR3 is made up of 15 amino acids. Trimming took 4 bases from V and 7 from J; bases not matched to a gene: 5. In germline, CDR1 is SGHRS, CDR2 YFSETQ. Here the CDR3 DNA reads TGCGCCAGCAGCGCGGGGACTAGCGGGAAGAATGAGCAGTTCTTC. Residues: CASSAGTSGKNEQFF.

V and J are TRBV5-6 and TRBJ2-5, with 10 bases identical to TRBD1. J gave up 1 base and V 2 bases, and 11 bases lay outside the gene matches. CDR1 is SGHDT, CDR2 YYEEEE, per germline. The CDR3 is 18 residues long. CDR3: CASSLSGTGAFPQETQYF. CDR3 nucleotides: TGTGCCAGCAGCTTATCCGGGACAGGGGCTTTTCCCCAAGAGACCCAGTACTTC.

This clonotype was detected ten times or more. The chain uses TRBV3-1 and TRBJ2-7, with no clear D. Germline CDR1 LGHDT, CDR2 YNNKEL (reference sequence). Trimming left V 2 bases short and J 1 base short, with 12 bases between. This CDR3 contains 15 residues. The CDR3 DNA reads TGTGCCAGCAGCCAATTTATACTAAATTCCTACGAGCAGTACTTC. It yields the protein CASSQFILNSYEQYF.

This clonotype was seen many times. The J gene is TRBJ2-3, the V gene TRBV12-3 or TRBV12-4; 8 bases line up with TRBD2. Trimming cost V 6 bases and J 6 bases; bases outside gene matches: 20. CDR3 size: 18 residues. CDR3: CASSPESGTRDLRDTQYF. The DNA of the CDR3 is TGTGCCAGCAGCCCAGAGTCCGGGACTAGGGATTTGAGGGATACGCAGTATTTT.

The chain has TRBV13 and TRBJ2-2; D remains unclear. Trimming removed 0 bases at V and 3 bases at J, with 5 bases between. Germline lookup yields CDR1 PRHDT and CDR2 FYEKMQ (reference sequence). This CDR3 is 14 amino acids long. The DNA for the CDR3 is TGTGCCAGCAGCTTAGGCAGTGACACCGGGGAGCTGTTTTTT. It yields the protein CASSLGSDTGELFF.

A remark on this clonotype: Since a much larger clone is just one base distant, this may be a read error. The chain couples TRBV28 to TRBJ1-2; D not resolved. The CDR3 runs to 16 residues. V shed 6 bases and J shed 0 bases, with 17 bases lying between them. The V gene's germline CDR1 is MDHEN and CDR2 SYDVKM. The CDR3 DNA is TGTGCCAGCAGCCAAGAGGGTTATCGAGCTAACTATGGCTACACCTTC. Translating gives CASSQEGYRANYGYTF.

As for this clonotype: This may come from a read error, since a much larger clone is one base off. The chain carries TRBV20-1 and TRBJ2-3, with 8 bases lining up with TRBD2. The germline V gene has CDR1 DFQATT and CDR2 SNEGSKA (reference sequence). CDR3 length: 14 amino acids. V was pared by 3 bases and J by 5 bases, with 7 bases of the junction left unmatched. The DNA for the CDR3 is TGCAGTGCTAGCATGGCGGGAGGTATAGATACGCAGTATTTT. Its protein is CSASMAGGIDTQYF.

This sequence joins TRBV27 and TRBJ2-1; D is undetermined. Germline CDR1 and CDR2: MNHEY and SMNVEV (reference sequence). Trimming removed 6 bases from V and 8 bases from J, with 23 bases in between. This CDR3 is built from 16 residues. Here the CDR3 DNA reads TGTGCCAGCAGCCCCGCGGCGCCGGCACTTTTCGATGAGCAGTTCTTC. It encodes CASSPAAPALFDEQFF.

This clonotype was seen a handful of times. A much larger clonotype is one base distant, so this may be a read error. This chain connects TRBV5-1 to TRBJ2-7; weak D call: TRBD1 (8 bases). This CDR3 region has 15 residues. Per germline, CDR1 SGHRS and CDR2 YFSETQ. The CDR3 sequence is CASSLADRDYYEQCF. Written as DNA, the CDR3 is TGCGCCAGCAGCTTGGCGGACAGGGACTACTACGAGCAGTGCTTC.

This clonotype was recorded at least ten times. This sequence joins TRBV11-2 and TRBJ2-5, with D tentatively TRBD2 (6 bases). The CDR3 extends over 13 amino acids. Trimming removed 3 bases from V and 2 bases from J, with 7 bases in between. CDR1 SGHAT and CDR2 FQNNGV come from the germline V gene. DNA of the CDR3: TGTGCCAGCAGCTTGGGACTTCAAGAGACCCAGTACTTC. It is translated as CASSLGLQETQYF.

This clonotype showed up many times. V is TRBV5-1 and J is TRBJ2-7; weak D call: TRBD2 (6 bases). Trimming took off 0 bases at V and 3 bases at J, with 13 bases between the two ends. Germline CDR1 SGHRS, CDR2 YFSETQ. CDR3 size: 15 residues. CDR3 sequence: CASSLVPGDDYEQYF. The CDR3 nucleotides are TGCGCCAGCAGCTTGGTGCCGGGAGACGACTACGAGCAGTACTTC.

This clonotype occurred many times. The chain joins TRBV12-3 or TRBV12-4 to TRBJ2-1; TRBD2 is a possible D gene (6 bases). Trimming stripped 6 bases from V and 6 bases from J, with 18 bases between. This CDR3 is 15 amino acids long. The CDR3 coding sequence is TGTGCCAGCAGAAATAGCGGCCTGAGGCGCAATGAGCAGTTCTTC. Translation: CASRNSGLRRNEQFF.

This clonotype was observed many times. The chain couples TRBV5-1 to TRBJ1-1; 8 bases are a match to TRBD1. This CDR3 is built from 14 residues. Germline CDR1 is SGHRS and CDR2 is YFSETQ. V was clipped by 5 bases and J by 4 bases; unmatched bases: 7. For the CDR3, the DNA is TGCGCCAGCAGATCCAACACAGGGGGCACTGAAGCTTTCTTT. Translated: CASRSNTGGTEAFF.

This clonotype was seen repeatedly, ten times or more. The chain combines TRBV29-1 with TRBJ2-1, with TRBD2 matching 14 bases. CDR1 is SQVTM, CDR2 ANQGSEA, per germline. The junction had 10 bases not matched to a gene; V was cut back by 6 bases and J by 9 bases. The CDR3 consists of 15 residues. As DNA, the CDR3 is TGCAGCGTGGGGGTCCCGGGACTAGCGGGAGTTGAGCAGTTCTTC. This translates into CSVGVPGLAGVEQFF.

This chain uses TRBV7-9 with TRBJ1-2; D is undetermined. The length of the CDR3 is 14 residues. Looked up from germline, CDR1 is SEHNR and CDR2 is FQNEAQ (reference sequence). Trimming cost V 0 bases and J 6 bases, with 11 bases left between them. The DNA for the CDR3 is TGTGCCAGCAGCTTAGCGCCGGGGTACAATGGCTACACCTTC. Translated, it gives CASSLAPGYNGYTF.

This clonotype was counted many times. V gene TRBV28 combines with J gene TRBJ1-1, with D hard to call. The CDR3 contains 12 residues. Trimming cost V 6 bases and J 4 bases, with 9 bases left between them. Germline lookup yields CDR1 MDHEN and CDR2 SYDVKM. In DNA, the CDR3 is TGTGCCAGCAGACGAATGTCCACTGAAGCTTTCTTT. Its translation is CASRRMSTEAFF.

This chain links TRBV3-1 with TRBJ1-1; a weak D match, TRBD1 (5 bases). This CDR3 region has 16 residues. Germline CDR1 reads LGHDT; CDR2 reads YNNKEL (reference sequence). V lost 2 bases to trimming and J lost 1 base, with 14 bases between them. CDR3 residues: CASSQPDRGANTEAFF. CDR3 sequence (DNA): TGTGCCAGCAGCCAACCGGACCGGGGCGCGAACACTGAAGCTTTCTTT.

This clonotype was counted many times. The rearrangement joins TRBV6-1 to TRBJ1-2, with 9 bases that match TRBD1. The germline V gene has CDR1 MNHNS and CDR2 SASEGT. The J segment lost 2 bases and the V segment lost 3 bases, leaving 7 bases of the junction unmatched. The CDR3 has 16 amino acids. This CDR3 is CASSEAVGTGNYGYTF. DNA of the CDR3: TGTGCCAGCAGTGAGGCTGTCGGGACAGGGAACTATGGCTACACCTTC.

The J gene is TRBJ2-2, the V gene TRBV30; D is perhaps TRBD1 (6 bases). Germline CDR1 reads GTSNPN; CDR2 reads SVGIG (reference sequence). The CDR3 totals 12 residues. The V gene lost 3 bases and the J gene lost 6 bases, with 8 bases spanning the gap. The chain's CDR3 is CAWSRGAGELFF. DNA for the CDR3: TGTGCCTGGAGCAGGGGTGCCGGGGAGCTGTTTTTT.

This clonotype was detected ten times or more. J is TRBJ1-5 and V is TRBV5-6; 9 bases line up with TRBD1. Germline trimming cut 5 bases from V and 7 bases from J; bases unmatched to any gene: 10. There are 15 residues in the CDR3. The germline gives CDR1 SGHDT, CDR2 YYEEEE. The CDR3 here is CASSLLDRGNQPQHF. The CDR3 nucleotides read TGTGCCAGCAGTCTCCTTGACAGGGGGAACCAGCCCCAGCATTTT.

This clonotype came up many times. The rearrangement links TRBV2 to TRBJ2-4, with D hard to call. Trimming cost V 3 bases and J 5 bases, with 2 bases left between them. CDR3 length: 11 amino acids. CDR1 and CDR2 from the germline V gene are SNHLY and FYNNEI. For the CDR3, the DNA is TGTGCCAGCAGTGACCAAAACATTCAGTACTTC. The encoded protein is CASSDQNIQYF.

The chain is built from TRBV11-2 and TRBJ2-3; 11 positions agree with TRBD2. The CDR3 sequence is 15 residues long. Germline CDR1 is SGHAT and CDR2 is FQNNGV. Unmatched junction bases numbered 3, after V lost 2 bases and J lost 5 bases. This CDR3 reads CASSLYLAGGDTQYF. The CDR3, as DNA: TGTGCCAGCAGCTTATATCTAGCGGGAGGAGATACGCAGTATTTT.

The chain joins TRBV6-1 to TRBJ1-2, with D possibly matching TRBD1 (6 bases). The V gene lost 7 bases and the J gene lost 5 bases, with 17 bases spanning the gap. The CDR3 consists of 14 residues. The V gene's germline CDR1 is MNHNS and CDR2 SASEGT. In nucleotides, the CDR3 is TGTGCCAGCACCTACAGGGAGGGTGGTTATGGCTACACCTTC. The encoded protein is CASTYREGGYGYTF.

The CDR3, as DNA: TGTGCCACCAGCAGACCCCGGGACTCCAACTCTGGAAACACCATATATTTT. This sequence encodes CATSRPRDSNSGNTIYF. V usage is TRBV15 and J usage is TRBJ1-3; a possible D gene is TRBD1 (5 bases). This CDR3 is 17 amino acids long. V was clipped by 2 bases and J by 0 bases, with 14 bases between them. Germline V gives CDR1 LNHNV, CDR2 YYDKDF (reference sequence).

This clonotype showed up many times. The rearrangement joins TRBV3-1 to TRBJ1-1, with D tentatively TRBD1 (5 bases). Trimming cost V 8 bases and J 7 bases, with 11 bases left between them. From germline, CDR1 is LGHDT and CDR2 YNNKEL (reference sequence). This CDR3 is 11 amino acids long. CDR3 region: CASRQLNEAFF. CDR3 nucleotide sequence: TGTGCCAGCCGACAGCTAAATGAAGCTTTCTTT. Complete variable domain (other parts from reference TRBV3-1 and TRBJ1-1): DTAVSQTPKYLVTQMGNDKSIKCEQNLGHDTMYWYKQDSKKFLKIMFSYNNKELIINETVPNRFSPKSPDKAHLNLHINSLELGDSAVYFCASRQLNEAFFGQGTRLTVV.

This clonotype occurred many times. CDR3 loop: CASSLGVDSPLHF. CDR3 DNA sequence: TGCGCCAGCAGCTTGGGGGTGGATTCACCCCTCCACTTT. V and J are TRBV5-1 and TRBJ1-6; D call uncertain. The CDR3 contains 13 residues. Trimming left V 0 bases short and J 8 bases short, with 6 bases between. Germline CDR1 reads SGHRS; CDR2 reads YFSETQ.